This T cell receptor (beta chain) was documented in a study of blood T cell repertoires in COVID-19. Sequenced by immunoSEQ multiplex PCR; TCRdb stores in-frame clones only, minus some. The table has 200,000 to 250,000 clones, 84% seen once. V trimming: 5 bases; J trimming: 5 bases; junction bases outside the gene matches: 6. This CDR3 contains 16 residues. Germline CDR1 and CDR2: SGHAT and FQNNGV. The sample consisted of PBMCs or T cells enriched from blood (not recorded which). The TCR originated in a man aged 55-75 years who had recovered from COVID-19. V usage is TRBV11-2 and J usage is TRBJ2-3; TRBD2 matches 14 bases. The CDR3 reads CASSPWTSGGLDTQYF. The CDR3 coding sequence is TGTGCCAGCAGCCCCTGGACTAGCGGGGGGTTAGATACGCAGTATTTT. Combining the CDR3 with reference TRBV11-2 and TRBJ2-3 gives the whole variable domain EAGVAQSPRYKIIEKRQSVAFWCNPISGHATLYWYQQILGQGPKLLIQFQNNGVVDDSQLPKDRFSAERLKGVDSTLKIQPAKLEDSAVYLCASSPWTSGGLDTQYFGPGTRLTVL.